This T cell receptor beta chain was recorded in a study of blood T cell repertoires in COVID-19. Across the whole study: Nucleic acid was either cDNA or gDNA, and it came from T cells, B-cell-depleted T cells, or PBMCs.

Participants, about 18 to 90 years old, spanned more than 20 US areas. The germline CDR1 and CDR2 sequences are MNHEY and SMNVEV (reference sequence). The CDR3 runs to 14 residues. Deletions cut 8 bases from V and 5 bases from J, with 19 bases between. This table comes from immunoSEQ multiplex PCR, and its TCRdb copy is limited to in-frame clones, with some not included. The sample lists 130,000 to 150,000 clones, 88% occurring once. The receptor was derived from a young woman with acute COVID-19. The chain carries TRBV27 and TRBJ2-7; D unclear. The source material was PBMCs or T cells enriched from blood (not recorded which). The CDR3 nucleotides are TGTGCCAGCCGGGTCGTTATCGGTGCCCACGAGCAGTACTTC. Translation gives CASRVVIGAHEQYF.